Following are 28 T cell receptor beta chains from one sample sequenced in a study of OX40 agonist ivuxolimab in advanced cancers. Profiling relied on immunoSEQ multiplex PCR, and the TCRdb table lists in-frame clones only, not all of them. Of about 48,000 clones in the sample, over 80% were seen once. Sample: CD4+ or CD8+ T cells sorted from blood, taken in a trial of the OX40 agonist ivuxolimab. These TCRs come from an adult with an advanced solid tumor such as melanoma, head and neck, liver or kidney cancer.

The V call is TRBV30, the J call TRBJ2-2; D ambiguous. The CDR3 consists of 16 residues. CDR1 and CDR2 (germline): GTSNPN, SVGIG (reference sequence). Trimming left V 4 bases short and J 3 bases short, with 18 bases between. CDR3 bases: TGTGCCTGGACCCCAAGGGCTAGATCGGACACCGGGGAGCTGTTTTTT. Translating gives CAWTPRARSDTGELFF.

The chain joins TRBV2 to TRBJ1-1; TRBD1 might be the D (6 bases). The V end lost 1 base, the J end lost 1 base, and 10 bases lay between the germline ends. CDR3 length equals 15 residues. The germline V gene has CDR1 SNHLY and CDR2 FYNNEI. CDR3: CASSEGQATNTEAFF. CDR3 DNA: TGTGCCAGCAGTGAAGGACAGGCTACGAACACTGAAGCTTTCTTT.

The gene calls are TRBV6-1 and TRBJ1-2; no clear D gene. CDR3 length equals 13 residues. V gave up 2 bases and J gave up 4 bases, with 8 bases separating them. From germline, CDR1 is MNHNS and CDR2 SASEGT. DNA of the CDR3: TGTGCCAGCAGTGAATCTGCCGTCTATGGCTACACCTTC. Amino acids: CASSESAVYGYTF.

V and J are TRBV18 and TRBJ1-2; D perhaps matches TRBD1 (6 bases). Trimming removed 6 bases at V and 6 bases at J, with 17 bases between. Germline CDR1 and CDR2: KGHSH and LQKENI. The CDR3 is made up of 14 amino acids. DNA of the CDR3: TGTGCCAGCTCCCCGGGACACCCAAGAGATGGCTACACCTTC. This encodes CASSPGHPRDGYTF.

V and J are TRBV5-1 and TRBJ2-1; D unresolved. Between the trimmed V and J ends, which lost 0 bases and 4 bases, there was a span of 11 bases. This CDR3 spans 15 amino acids. Germline CDR1 reads SGHRS; CDR2 reads YFSETQ. The chain's CDR3 is CASSLEVGPYNEQFF. The DNA of the CDR3 is TGCGCCAGCAGCTTGGAGGTTGGACCATACAATGAGCAGTTCTTC.

The V and J genes are TRBV21-1 and TRBJ2-7; the table assigns TRBD1, which was not confirmed against the DNA. TRBV21-1 is shown as a pseudogene. The CDR3 is 11 residues long. The CDR3 coding sequence is TGTGCCCGCAAAACAGAAAGGAAGCAGTACGTC. Encoded protein: CARKTERKQYV.

This sequence joins TRBV9 and TRBJ2-3; 7 bases line up with TRBD1. Germline V gene sequence: CDR1 SGDLS, CDR2 YYNGEE. The CDR3 consists of 19 residues. V was clipped by 3 bases and J by 2 bases; unmatched bases: 18. CDR3 amino acids: CASSARPGHATGNTDTQYF. The CDR3 bases are TGTGCCAGCAGCGCCCGCCCGGGACATGCGACAGGGAACACAGATACGCAGTATTTT.

The chain carries TRBV5-4 and TRBJ1-2; 7 nucleotides align to TRBD1. The CDR3 is made up of 14 amino acids. From germline, CDR1 is SGHNT and CDR2 YYREEE (reference sequence). Trimming at V came to 0 bases and at J to 6 bases, leaving 5 bases not matched to a gene. For the CDR3, the DNA is TGTGCCAGCAGCTTGGGACAGGGTATTGATGGCTACACCTTC. It translates to CASSLGQGIDGYTF.

J is TRBJ2-7 and V is TRBV7-8; D is ambiguous. Germline V gene sequence: CDR1 SGHVS, CDR2 FQNEAQ. The CDR3 extends over 13 amino acids. V lost 5 bases to trimming and J lost 3 bases, with 11 bases between them. CDR3 coding DNA: TGTGCCAGCAGCCAAGGAGTGAACTACGAGCAGTACGTC. Protein product: CASSQGVNYEQYV.

This chain joins TRBV12-1 and TRBJ2-5. TRBV12-1 is a pseudogene locus. The CDR3 totals 14 residues. The CDR3 DNA sequence: TGTGCCAGCAGCTCCGTCGGAAGCCAAGAGACCCAGTACTTC. This gives the protein CASSSVGSQETQYF.

This clone was seen only once. V usage is TRBV6-1 and J usage is TRBJ2-1, with D tentatively TRBD1 (6 bases). CDR1 and CDR2 (germline): MNHNS, SASEGT. This CDR3 contains 15 residues. Between the trimmed V and J ends, which lost 2 bases and 4 bases, there was a span of 12 bases. In nucleotides, the CDR3 is TGTGCCAGCAGTGAAACCAGGGGCCGTTACAATGAGCAGTTCTTC. Encoded protein: CASSETRGRYNEQFF.

The sample holds a few counts of this clone. The chain recombines TRBV28 with TRBJ2-7, with 12 bases matching TRBD2. Germline V CDR1 and CDR2: MDHEN, SYDVKM. The length of the CDR3 is 19 residues. After removal of 6 bases from V and 0 bases from J, the junction contained 15 bases not matched to a gene. CDR3 sequence: CASRRSLGWTSGVSYEQYF. CDR3 DNA sequence: TGTGCCAGCAGGCGCAGTTTAGGGTGGACTAGCGGGGTCTCCTACGAGCAGTACTTC.

This chain uses TRBV6-5 with TRBJ2-5, with a tentative D call TRBD2 (5 bases). The CDR3 has 14 amino acids. V lost 0 bases to trimming and J lost 5 bases, with 10 bases between them. Germline CDR1 reads MNHEY; CDR2 reads SVGAGI. The CDR3 spells CASSYSSGWETQYF. For the CDR3, the DNA is TGTGCCAGCAGTTACTCCTCGGGGTGGGAGACCCAGTACTTC.

The V gene is TRBV30, the J gene TRBJ2-5; TRBD1 might be the D (6 bases). Trimming took 0 bases from V and 5 from J, leaving 13 bases between them. CDR1 GTSNPN and CDR2 SVGIG come from the germline V gene (reference sequence). The CDR3 has 14 residues. This chain's CDR3 is CAWSVGRGAETQYF. The CDR3 DNA reads as TGTGCCTGGAGTGTCGGCAGGGGTGCGGAGACCCAGTACTTC.

Notes on this clone: Other DNA sequences in this specimen translate into the identical CDR3. The genes are TRBV27 and TRBJ2-2; D might be TRBD2 (5 bases). The CDR3 totals 13 residues. V lost 2 bases and J 7 bases, leaving 8 bases between the germline ends. Germline V lookup: CDR1 MNHEY, CDR2 SMNVEV (reference sequence). The CDR3 nucleotides read TGTGCCAGCAGTTTAGAACGGGGCGGGGAGCTGTTTTTT. It is translated as CASSLERGGELFF.

V and J are TRBV7-3 and TRBJ2-3; tentatively, D is TRBD1 (6 bases). The germline CDR1 and CDR2 sequences are SGHTA and FQGTGA. V was pared by 2 bases and J by 1 base, with 10 bases between. The CDR3 runs 15 residues. The CDR3 DNA sequence: TGTGCCAGCAGCTTACTGGGGGCGGGCACAGATACGCAGTATTTT. This codes for CASSLLGAGTDTQYF.

CDR3 DNA sequence: TGTGCCAGTAGTGTCCGCCCCGGTTCCTACGAGCAGTACTTC. Translated, it gives CASSVRPGSYEQYF. The chain couples TRBV19 to TRBJ2-7; D not resolved. V was shortened by 5 bases and J by 1 base, with 12 bases between the two germline ends. CDR3 length: 14 amino acids. Germline CDR1 and CDR2: LNHDA and SQIVND (reference sequence).

The V and J genes are TRBV6-1 and TRBJ2-7, with D perhaps matching TRBD1 (5 bases). The germline V and J ends were trimmed by 6 bases and 1 base, with 13 bases remaining between them. The germline V gene has CDR1 MNHNS and CDR2 SASEGT. The CDR3 runs to 14 residues. CDR3 DNA sequence: TGTGCCAGCAGGGACACAGGAGATTCCTACGAGCAGTACGTC. Protein sequence: CASRDTGDSYEQYV.

As DNA, the CDR3 is TGTGCCTGGAGCCAGCGGAGCTCCTACAATGAGCAGTTCTTC. Its translation: CAWSQRSSYNEQFF. The gene calls are TRBV30 and TRBJ2-1; D might be TRBD2 (5 bases). Trimming took off 3 bases at V and 0 bases at J, with 9 bases between the two ends. In germline, CDR1 is GTSNPN, CDR2 SVGIG (reference sequence). The CDR3 is 14 amino acids.

CDR3: CASSTQGGTEAFF. CDR3 in DNA: TGTGCCAGCAGTACCCAGGGGGGAACTGAAGCTTTCTTT. The V and J genes are TRBV27 and TRBJ1-1; 7 bases are a match to TRBD1. Unmatched junction bases numbered 5, after V lost 5 bases and J lost 5 bases. The CDR3 contains 13 residues. Germline CDR1 MNHEY, CDR2 SMNVEV (reference sequence).

V usage is TRBV5-8 and J usage is TRBJ1-2; TRBD1 matches 8 bases. The junction had 15 bases not matched to a gene; V was cut back by 4 bases and J by 4 bases. The CDR3 consists of 17 residues. CDR1 and CDR2 (germline): SGHTS, YDEGEE. The CDR3 loop is CASSQGQGSPRAYGYTF. CDR3 bases: TGTGCCAGCAGCCAAGGACAGGGTTCCCCTCGTGCCTATGGCTACACCTTC.

This clone was counted a few times. This rearrangement joins TRBV20-1 to TRBJ1-1; the D is unclear. Germline CDR1 DFQATT, CDR2 SNEGSKA (reference sequence). Trimming cost V 2 bases and J 7 bases, with 5 bases left between them. The CDR3 spans 10 residues. The CDR3 nucleotides read TGCAGTGCTAGATCGGGTGAAGCTTTCTTT. Residues: CSARSGEAFF.

Only a few counts were recorded for this clone. The chain carries TRBV2 and TRBJ1-4; 7 bases align to TRBD1. Germline V lookup: CDR1 SNHLY, CDR2 FYNNEI. The CDR3 extends over 14 amino acids. J was trimmed by 6 bases and V by 6 bases; bases with no gene match: 7. The CDR3 nucleotides are TGTGCCAGCAGGTCCAAGGGGGCGGATGAAAAACTGTTTTTT. This encodes CASRSKGADEKLFF.

The gene calls are TRBV14 and TRBJ1-2, with 7 bases aligning to TRBD1. The germline CDR1 and CDR2 sequences are SGHDN and FVKESK. The CDR3 sequence is 13 residues long. Trimming removed 6 bases from V and 6 bases from J; junction bases left unmatched: 7. The CDR3 spells CASRTTGQDGYTF. The CDR3 nucleotides are TGTGCCAGCAGGACGACAGGGCAGGATGGCTACACCTTC.

This clone has a single count. This chain joins TRBV9 and TRBJ2-5; TRBD2 aligns across 7 bases. The junction had 8 bases not matched to a gene; V was cut back by 4 bases and J by 5 bases. Germline V gene data show CDR1 as SGDLS and CDR2 as YYNGEE. The CDR3 spans 14 residues. The CDR3 here is CASSSESGGETQYF. The CDR3 nucleotides are TGTGCCAGCAGCTCAGAGTCCGGGGGGGAGACCCAGTACTTC.

The chain is built from TRBV7-2 and TRBJ2-7; possible D gene TRBD2, 6 bases. The CDR3 contains 16 residues. Trimming shortened V by 8 bases and J by 2 bases, and 22 bases separated the two germline ends. Germline assignment: CDR1 SGHTA and CDR2 FQGNSA. CDR3 in DNA: TGTGCCAGCGGCTCCCATCGGGATGGCGGGACCTACGAGCAGTACTTC. It yields the protein CASGSHRDGGTYEQYF.

V and J are TRBV28 and TRBJ1-5, with D possibly matching TRBD1 (5 bases). The germline V gene has CDR1 MDHEN and CDR2 SYDVKM. The CDR3 is made up of 20 amino acids. V was cut by 2 bases and J by 0 bases, with 23 bases left in between. CDR3 residues: CASSLGVRGPADYSNQPQHF. The CDR3 DNA sequence: TGTGCCAGCAGTTTAGGGGTTCGGGGACCTGCGGACTATAGCAATCAGCCCCAGCATTTT. The full variable domain, rest sourced from reference TRBV28 and TRBJ1-5, is DVKVTQSSRYLVKRTGEKVFLECVQDMDHENMFWYRQDPGLGLRLIYFSYDVKMKEKGDIPEGYSVSREKKERFSLILESASTNQTSMYLCASSLGVRGPADYSNQPQHFGDGTRLSIL.

The chain is built from TRBV5-4 and TRBJ2-7, with D perhaps matching TRBD2 (5 bases). Germline V lookup: CDR1 SGHNT, CDR2 YYREEE (reference sequence). Trimming pared 4 bases from V and 3 bases from J, leaving 17 bases between. The CDR3 consists of 15 residues. Written as DNA, the CDR3 is TGTGCCAGCAGCCTCCGGGATCCCCCCGGCTACGAGCAGTACTTC. Protein sequence: CASSLRDPPGYEQYF.